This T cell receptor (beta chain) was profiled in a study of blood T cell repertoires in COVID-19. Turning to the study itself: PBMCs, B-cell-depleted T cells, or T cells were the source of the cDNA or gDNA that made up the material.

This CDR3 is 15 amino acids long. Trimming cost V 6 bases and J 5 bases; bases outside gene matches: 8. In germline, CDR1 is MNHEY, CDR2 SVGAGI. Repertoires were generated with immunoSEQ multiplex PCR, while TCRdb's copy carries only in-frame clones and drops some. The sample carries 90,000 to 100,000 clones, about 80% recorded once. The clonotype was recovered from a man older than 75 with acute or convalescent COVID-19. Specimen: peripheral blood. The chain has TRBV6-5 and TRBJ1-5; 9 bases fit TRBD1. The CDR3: CASSDRQGVDQPQHF. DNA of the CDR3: TGTGCCAGCAGCGACCGACAGGGGGTAGATCAGCCCCAGCATTTT.